This paragraph reports one TCR beta chain. These data come from a study of blood T cell repertoires in COVID-19. Overall study context: Acute and convalescent COVID-19 samples came from the United States, Italy and Spain. The analysed material was cDNA or gDNA that came from T cells, B-cell-depleted T cells, or PBMCs.

The protocol was immunoSEQ multiplex PCR, while the TCRdb copy is restricted to in-frame clones and leaves out a portion. Here the sample spans 300,000 to 400,000 clones, 80% to 90% being singletons. Participant ages covered about 18 to 95 years across about two dozen US areas. Trimming stripped 3 bases from V and 1 base from J, with 8 bases between. The length of the CDR3 is 14 residues. In germline, CDR1 is LNHNV, CDR2 YYDKDF (reference sequence). This sequence joins TRBV15 and TRBJ2-3; D might be TRBD2 (6 bases). The source is a woman in her forties with acute COVID-19. The sequenced sample consisted of PBMCs or T cells enriched from blood (not recorded which). The CDR3 reads CATSRGGRTDTQYF. CDR3 DNA sequence: TGTGCCACCAGCAGGGGGGGTCGCACAGATACGCAGTATTTT.